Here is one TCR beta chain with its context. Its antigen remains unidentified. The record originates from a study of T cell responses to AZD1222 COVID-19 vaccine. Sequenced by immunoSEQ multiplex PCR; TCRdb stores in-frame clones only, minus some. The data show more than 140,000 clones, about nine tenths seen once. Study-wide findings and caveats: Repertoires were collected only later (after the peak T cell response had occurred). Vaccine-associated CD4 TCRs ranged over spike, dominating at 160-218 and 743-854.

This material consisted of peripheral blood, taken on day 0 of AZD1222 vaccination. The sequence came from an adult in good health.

The CDR3 is CAISEKENAGYTF. CDR3 sequence (DNA): TGTGCCATCAGTGAGAAGGAGAATGCTGGCTACACCTTC. This rearrangement joins TRBV10-3 to TRBJ1-2, with no clear D. Germline V lookup: CDR1 ENHRY, CDR2 SYGVKD. CDR3 length: 13 residues. Trimming left V 2 bases short and J 7 bases short, with 11 bases between.